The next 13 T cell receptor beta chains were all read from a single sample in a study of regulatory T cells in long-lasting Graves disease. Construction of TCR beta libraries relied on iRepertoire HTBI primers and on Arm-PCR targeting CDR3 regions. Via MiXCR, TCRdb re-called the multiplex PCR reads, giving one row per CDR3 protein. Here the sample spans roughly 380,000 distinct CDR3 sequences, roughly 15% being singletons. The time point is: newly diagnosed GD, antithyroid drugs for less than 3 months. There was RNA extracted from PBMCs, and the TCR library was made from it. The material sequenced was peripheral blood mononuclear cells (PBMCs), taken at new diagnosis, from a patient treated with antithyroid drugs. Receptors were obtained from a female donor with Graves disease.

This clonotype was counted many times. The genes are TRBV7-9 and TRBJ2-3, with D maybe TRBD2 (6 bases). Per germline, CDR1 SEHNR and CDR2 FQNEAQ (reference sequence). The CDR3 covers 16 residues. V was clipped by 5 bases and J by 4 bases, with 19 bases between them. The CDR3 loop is CASSHTGEATPDTQYF. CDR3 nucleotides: TGTGCCAGCAGCCATACGGGGGAGGCGACTCCAGATACGCAGTATTTT.

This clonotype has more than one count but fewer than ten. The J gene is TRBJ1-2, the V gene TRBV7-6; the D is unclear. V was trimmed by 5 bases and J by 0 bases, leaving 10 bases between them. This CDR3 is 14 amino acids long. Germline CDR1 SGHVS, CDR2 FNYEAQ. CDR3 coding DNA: TGTGCCAGCAGCCCTCAGGCAGCTAACTATGGCTACACCTTC. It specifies CASSPQAANYGYTF.

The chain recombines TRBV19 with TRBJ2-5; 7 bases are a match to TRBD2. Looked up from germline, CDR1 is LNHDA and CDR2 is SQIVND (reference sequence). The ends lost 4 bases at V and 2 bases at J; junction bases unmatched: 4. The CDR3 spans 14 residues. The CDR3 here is CASSKRDFQETQYF. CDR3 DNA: TGTGCCAGTAGTAAGCGGGACTTTCAAGAGACCCAGTACTTC.

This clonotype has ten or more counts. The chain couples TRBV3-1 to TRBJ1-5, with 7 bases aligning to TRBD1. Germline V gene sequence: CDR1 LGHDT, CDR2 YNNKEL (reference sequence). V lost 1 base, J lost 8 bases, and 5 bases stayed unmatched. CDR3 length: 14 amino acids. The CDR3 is CASSQVQGSEPQHF. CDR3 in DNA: TGTGCCAGCAGCCAAGTACAGGGGTCGGAGCCCCAGCATTTT.

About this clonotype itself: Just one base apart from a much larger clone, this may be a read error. CDR3 in DNA: TGTGCCAGCAGTTTCCGACTAGCCCGGGACAGTGAAGCTTCCTTT. It translates to CASSFRLARDSEASF. The V gene is TRBV28, the J gene TRBJ1-1, with 7 bases lining up with TRBD1. This CDR3 is built from 15 residues. Germline CDR1 MDHEN, CDR2 SYDVKM.

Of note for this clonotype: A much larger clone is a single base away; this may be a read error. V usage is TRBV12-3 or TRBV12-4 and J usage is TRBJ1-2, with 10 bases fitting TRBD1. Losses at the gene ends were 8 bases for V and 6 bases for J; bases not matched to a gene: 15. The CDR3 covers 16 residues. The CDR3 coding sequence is TGTGCCAGCGGCTCCGACAGGGGGCTGATTTATGATGGCTACACCTTC. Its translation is CASGSDRGLIYDGYTF.

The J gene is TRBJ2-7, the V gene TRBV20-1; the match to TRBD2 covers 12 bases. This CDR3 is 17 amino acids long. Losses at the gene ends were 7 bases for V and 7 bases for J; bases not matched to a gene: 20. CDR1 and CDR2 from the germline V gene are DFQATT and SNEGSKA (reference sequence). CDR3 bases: TGCAGTGTCAGACAGGCTGGGACTAGCGGGCGTGTTAGGGAGCAGTACTTC. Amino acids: CSVRQAGTSGRVREQYF.

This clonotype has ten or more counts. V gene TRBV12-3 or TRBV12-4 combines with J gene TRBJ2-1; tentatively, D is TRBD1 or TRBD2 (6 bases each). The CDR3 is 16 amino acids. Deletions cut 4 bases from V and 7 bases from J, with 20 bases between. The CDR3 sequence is CASSSPRVGGRNEQFF. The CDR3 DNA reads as TGTGCCAGCAGTTCCCCGCGAGTGGGGGGCAGGAATGAGCAGTTCTTC.

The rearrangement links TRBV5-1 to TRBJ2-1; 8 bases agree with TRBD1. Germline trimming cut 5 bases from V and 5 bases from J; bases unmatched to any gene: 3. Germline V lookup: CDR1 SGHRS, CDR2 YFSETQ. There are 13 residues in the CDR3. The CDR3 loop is CASRDRDDNEQFF. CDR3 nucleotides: TGCGCCAGCAGGGACAGGGATGACAATGAGCAGTTCTTC.

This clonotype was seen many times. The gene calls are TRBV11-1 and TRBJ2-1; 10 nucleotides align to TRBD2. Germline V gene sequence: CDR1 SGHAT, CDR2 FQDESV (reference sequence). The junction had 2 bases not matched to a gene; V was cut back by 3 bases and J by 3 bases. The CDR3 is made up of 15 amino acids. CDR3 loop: CASSFSGRSYNEQFF. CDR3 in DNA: TGTGCCAGCAGCTTTAGCGGGAGGAGCTACAATGAGCAGTTCTTC.

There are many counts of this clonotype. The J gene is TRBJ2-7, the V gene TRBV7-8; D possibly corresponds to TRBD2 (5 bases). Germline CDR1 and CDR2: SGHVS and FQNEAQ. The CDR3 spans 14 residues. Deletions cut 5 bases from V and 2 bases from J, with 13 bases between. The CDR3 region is CASSPGRRTYEQYF. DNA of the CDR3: TGTGCCAGCAGCCCCGGGCGGAGGACCTACGAGCAGTACTTC.

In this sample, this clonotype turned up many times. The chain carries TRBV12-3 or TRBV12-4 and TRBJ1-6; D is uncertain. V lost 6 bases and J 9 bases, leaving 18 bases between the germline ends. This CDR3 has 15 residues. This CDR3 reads CASSRRAGPPSPLHF. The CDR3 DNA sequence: TGTGCCAGCAGCAGGAGGGCCGGCCCGCCTTCACCCCTCCACTTT.

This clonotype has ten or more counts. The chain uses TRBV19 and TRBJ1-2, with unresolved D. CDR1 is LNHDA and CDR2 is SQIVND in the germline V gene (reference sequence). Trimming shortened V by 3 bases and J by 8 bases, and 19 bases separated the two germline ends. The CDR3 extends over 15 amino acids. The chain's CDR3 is CASSIGRVLVDGYTF. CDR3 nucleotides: TGTGCCAGTAGTATCGGACGAGTTCTCGTGGACGGCTACACCTTC.